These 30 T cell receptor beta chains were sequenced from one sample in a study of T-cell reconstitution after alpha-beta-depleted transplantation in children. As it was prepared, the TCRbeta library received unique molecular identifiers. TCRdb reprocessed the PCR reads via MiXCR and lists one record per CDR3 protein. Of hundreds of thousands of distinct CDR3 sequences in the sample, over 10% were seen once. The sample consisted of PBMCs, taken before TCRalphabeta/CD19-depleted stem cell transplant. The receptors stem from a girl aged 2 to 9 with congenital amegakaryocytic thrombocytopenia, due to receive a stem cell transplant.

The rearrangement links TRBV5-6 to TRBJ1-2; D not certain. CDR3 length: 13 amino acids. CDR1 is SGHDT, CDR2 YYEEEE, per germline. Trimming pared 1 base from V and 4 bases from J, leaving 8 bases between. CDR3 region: CASSLRELYGYTF. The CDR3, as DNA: TGTGCCAGCAGCTTGCGGGAACTCTATGGCTACACCTTC.

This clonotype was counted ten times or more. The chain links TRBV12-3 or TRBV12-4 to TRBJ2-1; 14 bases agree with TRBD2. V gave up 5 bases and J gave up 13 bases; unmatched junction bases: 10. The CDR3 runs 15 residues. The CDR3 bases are TGTGCCAGCAGTCAGACCTGGGGGACTAGCGGGAGTCAGTTCTTC. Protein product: CASSQTWGTSGSQFF.

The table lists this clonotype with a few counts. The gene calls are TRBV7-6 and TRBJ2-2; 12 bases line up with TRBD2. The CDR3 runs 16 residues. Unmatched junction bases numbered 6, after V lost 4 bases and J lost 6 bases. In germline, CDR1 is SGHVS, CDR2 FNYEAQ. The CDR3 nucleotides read TGTGCCAGCAGCTCAAGACTAGCGGGAGCGGCCGGGGAGCTGTTTTTT. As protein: CASSSRLAGAAGELFF.

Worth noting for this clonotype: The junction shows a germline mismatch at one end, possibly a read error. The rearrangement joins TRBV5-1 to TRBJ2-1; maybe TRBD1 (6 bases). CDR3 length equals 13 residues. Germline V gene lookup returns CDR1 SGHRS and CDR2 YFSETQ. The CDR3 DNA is TGCGCCAGCAGCTTGAGTAGGGACAATGAGCAGCTCTTC. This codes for CASSLSRDNEQLF.

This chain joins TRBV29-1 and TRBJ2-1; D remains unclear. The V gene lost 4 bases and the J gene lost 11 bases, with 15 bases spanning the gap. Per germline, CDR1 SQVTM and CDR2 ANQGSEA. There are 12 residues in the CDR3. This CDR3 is CSVGSFRVQQFF. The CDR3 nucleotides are TGCAGCGTTGGTAGCTTCCGGGTACAGCAGTTCTTC.

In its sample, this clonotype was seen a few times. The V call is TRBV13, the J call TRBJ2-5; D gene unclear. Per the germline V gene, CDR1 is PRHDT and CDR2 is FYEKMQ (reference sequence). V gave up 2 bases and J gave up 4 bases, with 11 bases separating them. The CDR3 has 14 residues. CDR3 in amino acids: CASSLMGFPETQYF. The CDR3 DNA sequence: TGTGCCAGCAGCTTAATGGGGTTTCCAGAGACCCAGTACTTC.

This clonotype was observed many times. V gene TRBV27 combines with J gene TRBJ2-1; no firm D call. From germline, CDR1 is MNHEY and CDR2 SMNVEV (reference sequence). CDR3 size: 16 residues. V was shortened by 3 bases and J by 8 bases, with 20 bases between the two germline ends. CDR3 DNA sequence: TGTGCCAGCAGTTTCCCACCTGTCCCCTTAGGCGATGAGCAGTTCTTC. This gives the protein CASSFPPVPLGDEQFF.

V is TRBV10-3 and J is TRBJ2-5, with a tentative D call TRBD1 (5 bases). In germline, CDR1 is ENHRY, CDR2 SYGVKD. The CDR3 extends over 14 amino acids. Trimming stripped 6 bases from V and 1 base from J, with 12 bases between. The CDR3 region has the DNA TGTGCCATCAGCCCTAGGGGCGGCCAAGAGACCCAGTACTTC. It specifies CAISPRGGQETQYF.

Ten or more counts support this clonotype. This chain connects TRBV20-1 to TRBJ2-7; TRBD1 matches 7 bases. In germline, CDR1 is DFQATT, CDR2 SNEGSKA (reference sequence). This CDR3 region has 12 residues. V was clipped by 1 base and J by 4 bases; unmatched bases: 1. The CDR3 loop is CSARVTGYEQYF. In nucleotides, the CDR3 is TGCAGTGCTAGAGTGACAGGGTACGAGCAGTACTTC.

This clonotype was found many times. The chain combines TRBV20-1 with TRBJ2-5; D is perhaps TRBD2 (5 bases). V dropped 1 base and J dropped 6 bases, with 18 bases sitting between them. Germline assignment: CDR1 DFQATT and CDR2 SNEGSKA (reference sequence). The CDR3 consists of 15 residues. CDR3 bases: TGCAGTGCTAGAGGGGTCAGCGGTCTTTTCAAGACCCAGTACTTC. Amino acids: CSARGVSGLFKTQYF.

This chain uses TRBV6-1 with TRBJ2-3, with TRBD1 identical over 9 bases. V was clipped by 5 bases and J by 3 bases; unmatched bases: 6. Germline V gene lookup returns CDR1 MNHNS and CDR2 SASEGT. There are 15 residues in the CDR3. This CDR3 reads CASSRGQGGTDTQYF. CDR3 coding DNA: TGTGCCAGCAGTCGGGGACAGGGAGGAACAGATACGCAGTATTTT.

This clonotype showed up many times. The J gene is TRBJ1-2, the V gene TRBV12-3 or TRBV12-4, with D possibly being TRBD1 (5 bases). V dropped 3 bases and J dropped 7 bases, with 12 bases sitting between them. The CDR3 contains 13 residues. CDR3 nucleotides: TGTGCCAGCAGTTTGGGTAGGGGTGGTGGCTACACCTTC. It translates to CASSLGRGGGYTF.

CDR3 sequence: CASSVSLNSYEQYF. The CDR3 DNA follows: TGTGCCAGCAGTGTTAGTCTGAACTCCTACGAGCAGTACTTC. V gene TRBV2 combines with J gene TRBJ2-7; D uncertain. Trimming took 4 bases from V and 0 from J, leaving 10 bases between them. The CDR3 runs to 14 residues. The germline gives CDR1 SNHLY, CDR2 FYNNEI.

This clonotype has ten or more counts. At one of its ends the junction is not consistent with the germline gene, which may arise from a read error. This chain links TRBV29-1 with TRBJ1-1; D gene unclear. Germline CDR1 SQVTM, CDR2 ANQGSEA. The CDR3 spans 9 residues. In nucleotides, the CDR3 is TGCAGCGGCGGAGAACGGCCCGTCTTT. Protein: CSGGERPVF.

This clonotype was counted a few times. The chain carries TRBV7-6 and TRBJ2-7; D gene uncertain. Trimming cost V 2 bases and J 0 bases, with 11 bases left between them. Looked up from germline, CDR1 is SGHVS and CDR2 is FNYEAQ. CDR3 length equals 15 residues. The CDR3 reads CASSLISGSSYEQYF. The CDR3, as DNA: TGTGCCAGCAGCTTAATATCCGGTTCCTCCTACGAGCAGTACTTC.

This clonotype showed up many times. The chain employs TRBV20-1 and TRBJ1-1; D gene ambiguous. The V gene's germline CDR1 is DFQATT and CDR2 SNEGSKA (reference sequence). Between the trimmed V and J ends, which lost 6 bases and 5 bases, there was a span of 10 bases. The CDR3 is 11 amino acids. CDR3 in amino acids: CSALAGTEAFF. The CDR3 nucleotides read TGCAGTGCCCTCGCCGGGACTGAAGCTTTCTTT.

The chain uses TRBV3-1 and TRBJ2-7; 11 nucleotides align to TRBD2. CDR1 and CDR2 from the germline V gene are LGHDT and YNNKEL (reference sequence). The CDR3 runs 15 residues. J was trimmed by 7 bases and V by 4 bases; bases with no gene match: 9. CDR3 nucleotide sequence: TGTGCCAGCAGCCTCAAACTAGCGGGAGTGGTAGAGCAGTACTTC. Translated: CASSLKLAGVVEQYF.

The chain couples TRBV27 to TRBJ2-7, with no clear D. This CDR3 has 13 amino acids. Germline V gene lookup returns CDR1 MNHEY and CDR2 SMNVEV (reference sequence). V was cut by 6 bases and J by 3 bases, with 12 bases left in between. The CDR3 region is CASRGYISYEQYF. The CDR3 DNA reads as TGTGCCAGCAGGGGTTATATCAGCTACGAGCAGTACTTC.

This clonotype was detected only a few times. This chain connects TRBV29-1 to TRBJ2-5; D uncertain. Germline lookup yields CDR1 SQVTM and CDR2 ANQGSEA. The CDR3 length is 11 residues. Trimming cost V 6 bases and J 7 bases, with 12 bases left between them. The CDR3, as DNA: TGCAGCGTGGTAGGGTCCGGGACCCAGTACTTC. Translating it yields CSVVGSGTQYF. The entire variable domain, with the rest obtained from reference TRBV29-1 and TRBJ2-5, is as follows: SAVISQKPSRDICQRGTSLTIQCQVDSQVTMMFWYRQQPGQSLTLIATANQGSEATYESGFVIDKFPISRPNLTFSTLTVSNMSPEDSSIYLCSVVGSGTQYFGPGTRLLVL.

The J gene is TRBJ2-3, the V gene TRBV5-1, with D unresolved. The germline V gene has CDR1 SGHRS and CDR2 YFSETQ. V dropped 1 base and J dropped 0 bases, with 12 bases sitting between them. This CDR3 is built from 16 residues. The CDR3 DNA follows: TGCGCCAGCAGCTTGCTGGCGACAACTAGCACAGATACGCAGTATTTT. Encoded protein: CASSLLATTSTDTQYF.

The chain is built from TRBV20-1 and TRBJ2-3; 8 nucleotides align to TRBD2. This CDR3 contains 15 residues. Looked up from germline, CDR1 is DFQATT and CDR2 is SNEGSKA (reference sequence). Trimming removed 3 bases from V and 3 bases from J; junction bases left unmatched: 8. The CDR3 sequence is CSARVQRENTDTQYF. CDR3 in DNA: TGCAGTGCTAGGGTCCAGCGGGAGAATACAGATACGCAGTATTTT.

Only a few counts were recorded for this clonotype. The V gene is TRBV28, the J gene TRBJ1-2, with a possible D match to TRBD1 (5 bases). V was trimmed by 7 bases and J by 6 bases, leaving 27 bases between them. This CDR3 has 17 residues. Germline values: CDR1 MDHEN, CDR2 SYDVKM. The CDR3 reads CASTQGGQGLYRDGYTF. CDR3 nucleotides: TGTGCCAGCACCCAAGGCGGACAAGGCCTTTATAGAGATGGCTACACCTTC.

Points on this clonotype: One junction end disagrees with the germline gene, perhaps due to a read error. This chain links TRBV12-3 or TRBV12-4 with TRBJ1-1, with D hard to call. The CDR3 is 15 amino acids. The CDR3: CASSFAMSTAGSAYF. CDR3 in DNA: TGTGCCAGCAGTTTTGCCATGTCCACGGCGGGCAGTGCTTACTTT.

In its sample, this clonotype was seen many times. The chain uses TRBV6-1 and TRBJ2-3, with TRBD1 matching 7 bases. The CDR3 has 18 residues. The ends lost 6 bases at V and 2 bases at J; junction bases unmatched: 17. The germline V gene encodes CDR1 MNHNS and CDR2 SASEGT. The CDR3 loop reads CASSRATGLFLSTDTQYF. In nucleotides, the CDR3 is TGTGCCAGCAGCCGGGCGACAGGGTTATTTCTCTCCACAGATACGCAGTATTTT.

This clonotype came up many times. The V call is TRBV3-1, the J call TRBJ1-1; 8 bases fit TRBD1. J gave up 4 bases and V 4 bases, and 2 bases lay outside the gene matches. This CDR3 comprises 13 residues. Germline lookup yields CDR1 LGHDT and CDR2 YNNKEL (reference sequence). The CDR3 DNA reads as TGTGCCAGCAGCCCACAGGGGGTCACTGAAGCTTTCTTT. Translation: CASSPQGVTEAFF.

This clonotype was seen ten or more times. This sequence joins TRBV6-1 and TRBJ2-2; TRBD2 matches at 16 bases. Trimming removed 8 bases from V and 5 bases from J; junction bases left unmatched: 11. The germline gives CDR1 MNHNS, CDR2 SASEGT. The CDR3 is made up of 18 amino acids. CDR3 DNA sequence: TGTGCCAGCTATGGGACTAGCGGGAGGGCCAAGAGGACCGGGGAGCTGTTTTTT. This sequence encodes CASYGTSGRAKRTGELFF.

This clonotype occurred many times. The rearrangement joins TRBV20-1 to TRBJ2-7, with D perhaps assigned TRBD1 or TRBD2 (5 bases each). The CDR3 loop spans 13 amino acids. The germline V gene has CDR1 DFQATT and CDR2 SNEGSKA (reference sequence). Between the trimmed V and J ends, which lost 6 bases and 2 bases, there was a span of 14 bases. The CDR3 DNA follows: TGCAGTGCCGGGGCGGACCGCACCTACGAGCAGTACTTC. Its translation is CSAGADRTYEQYF.

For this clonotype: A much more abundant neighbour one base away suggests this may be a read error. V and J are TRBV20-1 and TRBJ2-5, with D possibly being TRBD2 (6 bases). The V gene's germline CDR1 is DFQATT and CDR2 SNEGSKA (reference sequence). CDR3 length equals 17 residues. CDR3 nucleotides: TGCTGTGCTAGCGTGGCCAGACAATCTAATCCTGGGGAGACCCAGTACTTC. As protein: CCASVARQSNPGETQYF.

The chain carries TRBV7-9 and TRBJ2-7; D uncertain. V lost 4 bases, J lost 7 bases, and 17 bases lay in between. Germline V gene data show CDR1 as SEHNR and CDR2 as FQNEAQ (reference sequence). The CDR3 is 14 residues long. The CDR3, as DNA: TGTGCCAGCAGCTCTCCGACATATGTAGGAGAGCAGTACTTC. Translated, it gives CASSSPTYVGEQYF.

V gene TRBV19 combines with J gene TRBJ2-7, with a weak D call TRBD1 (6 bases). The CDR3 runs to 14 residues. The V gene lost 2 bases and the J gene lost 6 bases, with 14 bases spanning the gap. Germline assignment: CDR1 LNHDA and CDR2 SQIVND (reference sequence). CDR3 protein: CASSIITGSPEQYF. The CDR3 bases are TGTGCCAGTAGTATAATTACAGGGTCTCCCGAGCAGTACTTC. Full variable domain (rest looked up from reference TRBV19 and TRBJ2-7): DGGITQSPKYLFRKEGQNVTLSCEQNLNHDAMYWYRQDPGQGLRLIYYSQIVNDFQKGDIAEGYSVSREKKESFPLTVTSAQKNPTAFYLCASSIITGSPEQYFGPGTRLTVT.